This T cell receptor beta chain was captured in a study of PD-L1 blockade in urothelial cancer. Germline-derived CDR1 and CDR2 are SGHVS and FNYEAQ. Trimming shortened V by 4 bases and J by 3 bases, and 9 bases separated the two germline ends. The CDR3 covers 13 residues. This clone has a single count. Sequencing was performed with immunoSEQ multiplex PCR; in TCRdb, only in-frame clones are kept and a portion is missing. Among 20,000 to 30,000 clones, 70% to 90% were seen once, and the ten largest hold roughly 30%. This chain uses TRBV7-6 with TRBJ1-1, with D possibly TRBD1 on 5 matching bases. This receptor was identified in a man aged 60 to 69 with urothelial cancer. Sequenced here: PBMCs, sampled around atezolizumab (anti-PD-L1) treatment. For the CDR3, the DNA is TGTGCCAGCAGCTCCAGGGAGGACACTGAAGCTTTCTTT. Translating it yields CASSSREDTEAFF.